What follows are 7 T cell receptor beta chains derived from one specimen sequenced in a study of shared clonotypes between healthy human individuals. Sequencing used immunoSEQ multiplex PCR; TCRdb keeps in-frame clones, though not all of them. The sample includes roughly 2.6 million clones, around nine tenths of them seen just once. Sequenced input: naive CD4+ T cells sorted from blood. Indicated subset: CD45RA+ positively selected. The receptor set was obtained from a man aged 18-30 years in good health.

The chain joins TRBV5-4 to TRBJ2-1, with 11 bases aligning to TRBD1. This CDR3 is built from 15 residues. V dropped 5 bases and J dropped 3; count of bases not matched to a gene: 4. CDR1 and CDR2 from the germline V gene are SGHNT and YYREEE (reference sequence). As DNA, the CDR3 is TGTGCCAGCAGTACCGGGACAGGGGGCTACAATGAGCAGTTCTTC. Amino acid sequence: CASSTGTGGYNEQFF.

This chain links TRBV2 with TRBJ1-1, with 9 nucleotides matching TRBD1. V lost 5 bases and J lost 3; bases outside the gene matches: 7. The CDR3 runs 15 residues. Looked up from germline, CDR1 is SNHLY and CDR2 is FYNNEI. CDR3 sequence reads: CASSILGQGDTEAFF. CDR3 nucleotides: TGTGCCAGCAGTATCCTGGGACAGGGCGACACTGAAGCTTTCTTT. The full variable domain, rest sourced from reference TRBV2 and TRBJ1-1, is EPEVTQTPSHQVTQMGQEVILRCVPISNHLYFYWYRQILGQKVEFLVSFYNNEISEKSEIFDDQFSVERPDGSNFTLKIRSTKLEDSAMYFCASSILGQGDTEAFFGQGTRLTVV.

This clone was seen once. This sequence joins TRBV25-1 and TRBJ2-3; 8 bases are shared with TRBD1. The CDR3 consists of 15 residues. Germline V gene data show CDR1 as MGHDK and CDR2 as SYGVNS. J was trimmed by 4 bases and V by 3 bases; bases with no gene match: 6. The CDR3 is CASSEDRVYADTQYF. The CDR3 bases are TGTGCCAGCAGTGAGGACAGGGTTTATGCAGATACGCAGTATTTT.

The gene calls are TRBV4-1 and TRBJ2-5, with 10 bases that match TRBD2. After removal of 4 bases from V and 5 bases from J, the junction contained 10 bases not matched to a gene. The CDR3 is made up of 16 amino acids. The germline gives CDR1 MGHRA, CDR2 YSYEKL. The DNA of the CDR3 is TGCGCCAGCAGCCCCCAACCAGCGGGGGGGCTGGAGACCCAGTACTTC. This sequence encodes CASSPQPAGGLETQYF.

The chain employs TRBV6-5 and TRBJ2-7; D is possibly TRBD1 or TRBD2 (5 bases each). The CDR3 runs 16 residues. V was clipped by 2 bases and J by 5 bases, with 19 bases between them. Germline lookup yields CDR1 MNHEY and CDR2 SVGAGI. The CDR3 coding sequence is TGTGCCAGCAGTTACGAGCCAGAAGGGACGGTGGACGAGCAGTACTTC. Its protein product is CASSYEPEGTVDEQYF.

This chain links TRBV6-6 with TRBJ1-5; 8 nucleotides line up with TRBD1. The CDR3 runs to 13 residues. Per the germline V gene, CDR1 is MNHNY and CDR2 is SVGAGI (reference sequence). V shed 6 bases and J 6 bases; nucleotides not matched to a gene: 4. CDR3 protein: CASSMDRVQPQHF. For the CDR3, the DNA is TGTGCCAGCAGCATGGACAGGGTTCAGCCCCAGCATTTT.

The chain couples TRBV30 to TRBJ1-5; 8 bases agree with TRBD1. The CDR3 contains 13 residues. Germline V lookup: CDR1 GTSNPN, CDR2 SVGIG (reference sequence). J gave up 6 bases and V 6 bases, and 7 bases lay outside the gene matches. CDR3: CACHGTGGQPQHF. The CDR3, as DNA: TGTGCCTGCCACGGGACAGGTGGTCAGCCCCAGCATTTT.